The rows below give T cell receptor beta chains drawn from one sample of a study of control samples from healthy donors and cancer patients. This table comes from immunoSEQ multiplex PCR, and its TCRdb copy is limited to in-frame clones, with some not included. The repertoire holds some 120,000 clones, more than 70% seen once, with around 40% in the top ten. The sample was blood. The origin of the receptors is a man in his forties or fifties in good health. The CDR3 runs from the conserved cysteine through the conserved F or W. Only some rows state a clone size, as once, few, many or a class for expanded clones.

clone size | J gene | V gene | CDR3 protein
. | TRBJ1-1 | TRBV4-3 | CASSQDRTGGEEEAFF
. | TRBJ1-1 | TRBV10-2 | CASSGTGQTEAFF
. | TRBJ1-1 | TRBV5-5 | CASSPLSGTGVNTEAFF
. | TRBJ2-3 | TRBV5-4 | CASSSAGGTDTQYF
. | TRBJ1-2 | TRBV11-2 | CASSLESAANYGYTF
. | TRBJ1-3 | TRBV25-1 | CASSDPTGTGNTIYF
. | TRBJ1-2 | TRBV11-2 | CASSPTGMRGYTF
once | TRBJ1-6 | TRBV3-1/TRBV3-2 | CASSYRPSSYNSPLHF
. | TRBJ1-1 | TRBV27 | CASSLSSTTGGEAFF
. | TRBJ1-2 | TRBV6-4 | CAIPTSGDTYGYTF
. | TRBJ2-5 | TRBV5-1 | CASRGVSGTGTETQYF
few | TRBJ2-7 | TRBV7-9 | CASSPGTNEQYF
. | TRBJ2-7 | TRBV1 | CTSSQEGIQGIIAYEQYF
. | TRBJ1-1 | TRBV5-1 | CASSYDGGLEAFF
once | TRBJ1-4 | TRBV5-1 | CASSLGTLANEKLFF
few | TRBJ1-4 | TRBV6-5 | CASAEGVFNEKLFF
. | TRBJ1-2 | TRBV29-1 | CSVEFNYGYTF
. | TRBJ2-2 | TRBV5-6 | CASSLWASGGADGELFF
. | TRBJ2-7 | TRBV29-1 | CSVDFRQNEQYF
. | TRBJ1-1 | TRBV3-1/TRBV3-2 | CASSPRTGWTEAFF
. | TRBJ1-3 | TRBV6-5 | CASRLIDGNTIYF
. | TRBJ1-5 | TRBV7-2 | CASSLMGFNQPQHF
. | TRBJ2-1 | TRBV2 | CASPSGIGGGSYNEQFF
. | TRBJ1-5 | TRBV7-2 | CASSLMDRIGNQPQHF
. | TRBJ1-5 | TRBV6-5 | CASSRRGRLDQPQHF
. | TRBJ2-7 | TRBV10-3 | CAIGWDRGHEQYF
. | TRBJ1-3 | TRBV11-2 | CASSLQRYSGNTIYF
. | TRBJ2-1 | TRBV15 | CATSGRGLNNEQFF
. | TRBJ2-7 | TRBV19 | CASSITGIHEQYF
. | TRBJ2-2 | TRBV6-2/TRBV6-3 | CASSSTPMVRELFF
few | TRBJ1-5 | TRBV19 | CASTYTVSNQPQHF
. | TRBJ1-1 | TRBV6-4 | CASSEGEEGTEAFF
. | TRBJ1-2 | TRBV9 | CASSTRAANYGYTF
. | TRBJ2-3 | TRBV27 | CASTSSVPITDTQYF
. | TRBJ1-4 | TRBV25-1 | CASSEGGAGNEKLFF
. | TRBJ1-2 | TRBV19 | CASSITGGDGYTF
. | TRBJ1-2 | TRBV6-1 | CASSVTRARGDYGYTF
. | TRBJ1-2 | TRBV7-9 | CASSLGTGTGIRTRGYTF
. | TRBJ2-3 | TRBV5-4 | CASSPGEDTQYF
. | TRBJ1-1 | TRBV18 | CASSPNRGAEAFF
. | TRBJ2-7 | TRBV20-1 | CSASGTGDHEQYF
. | TRBJ1-3 | TRBV5-1 | CASRGTGPGNTIYF
. | TRBJ1-2 | TRBV7-6 | CASSLEVDRGGGYTF
. | TRBJ1-1 | TRBV29-1 | CSVRAGGNTEAFF
. | TRBJ2-1 | TRBV19 | CASTKGGGNEQFF
. | TRBJ1-3 | TRBV9 | CASSVGFSSGNTIYF
. | TRBJ1-1 | TRBV7-6 | CASSLQVRENTEAFF